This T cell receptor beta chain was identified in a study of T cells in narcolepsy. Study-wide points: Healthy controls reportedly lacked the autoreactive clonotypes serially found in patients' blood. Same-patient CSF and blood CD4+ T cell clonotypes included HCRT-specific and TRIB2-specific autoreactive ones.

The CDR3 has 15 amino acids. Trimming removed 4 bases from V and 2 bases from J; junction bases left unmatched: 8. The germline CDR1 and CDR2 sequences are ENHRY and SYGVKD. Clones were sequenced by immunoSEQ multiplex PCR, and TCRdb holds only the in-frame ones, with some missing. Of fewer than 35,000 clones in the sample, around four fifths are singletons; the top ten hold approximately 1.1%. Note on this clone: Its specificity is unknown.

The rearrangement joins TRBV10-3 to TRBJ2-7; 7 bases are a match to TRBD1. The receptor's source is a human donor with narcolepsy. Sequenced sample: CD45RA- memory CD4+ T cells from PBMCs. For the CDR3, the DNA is TGTGCCATCAGTGGGGTGACAGGGTCGCCCTACGAGCAGTACTTC. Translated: CAISGVTGSPYEQYF.